The clone carrying this T cell receptor beta chain was recorded once. Antigen: not known. The data stem from a study of vaccination and CD4 T cells after COVID-19. Study in general: Overlapping SARS-CoV-2, HCoV-NL63, HCoV-OC43 and HCoV-229E spike peptides stimulated the cells.

Study findings and constraints: Reactive clonotype counts went from median 21 after infection to roughly 39 after vaccination, nonsignificantly.

The Oncomine TCR Beta short-read assay generated sequence data from the DNA of cultured CD4+ T cells. TCRdb ran MiXCR on the PCR reads and lists one entry per CDR3 protein. This table has 15,000 or so distinct CDR3 sequences, roughly 50% appearing once. V was clipped by 6 bases and J by 0 bases; unmatched bases: 5. Germline CDR1 is KGHSH and CDR2 is LQKENI. The CDR3 consists of 14 residues. Stated treatment: roughly 11-day PBMC culture with coronavirus spike peptide pools or control peptides (ViraFEST assay). V and J are TRBV18 and TRBJ2-7; 7 positions match TRBD1. The specimen comprised CD4+ T cells from blood, cultured in vitro, sampled before SARS-CoV-2 vaccination. This clonotype was obtained from a human donor who had recovered from COVID-19. CDR3 in DNA: TGTGCCAGCTCTCTACAGGGGAACTCCTACGAGCAGTACTTC. It encodes CASSLQGNSYEQYF.